The 10 T cell receptor beta chains listed next were all sequenced from one sample in a study of human T cells and chemical hapten exposure. Time point meaning: pre-sensitization, week 0. Treatment described: therapeutic diphenylcyclopropenone sensitization with weekly scalp DPC. TCRdb re-called the RACE reads with MiXCR, one entry per CDR3 protein. The sample has roughly 51,000 distinct CDR3 sequences; roughly a tenth are singletons. Sequencing used whole blood, obtained in connection with sensitization to the hapten diphenylcyclopropenone (DPC). These receptors came from a middle-aged man with alopecia areata. Some clones in this sample may be carry-over from other donors' samples.

This chain's CDR3 is CASSIRDNPAYEQYF. The CDR3 DNA sequence: TGTGCCAGCAGCATCCGGGATAATCCCGCCTACGAGCAGTACTTC. V and J are TRBV28 and TRBJ2-7; perhaps TRBD2 as D (5 bases). CDR1 is MDHEN, CDR2 SYDVKM, per germline. The germline V and J ends were trimmed by 6 bases and 2 bases, with 17 bases remaining between them. CDR3 size: 15 residues.

This clonotype was recorded many times. The V gene is TRBV4-2, the J gene TRBJ2-6; 9 nucleotides match TRBD2. V shed 0 bases and J 1 base; nucleotides not matched to a gene: 7. Germline V gene lookup returns CDR1 LGHNA and CDR2 YNFKEQ. The CDR3 consists of 19 residues. Here the CDR3 reads CASSQDRLAGQSGANVLTF. As DNA, the CDR3 is TGTGCCAGCAGCCAAGATCGCCTAGCGGGACAGTCTGGGGCCAACGTCCTGACTTTC.

This clonotype was observed a few times. The gene calls are TRBV5-1 and TRBJ2-7; D perhaps matches TRBD2 (6 bases). The CDR3 contains 15 residues. V lost 4 bases to trimming and J lost 4 bases, with 18 bases between them. Germline V gives CDR1 SGHRS, CDR2 YFSETQ. CDR3 residues: CASSPDPTSFYEQYF. The CDR3 nucleotides are TGCGCCAGCAGCCCCGACCCGACTAGTTTTTACGAGCAGTACTTC. Looking up the rest from reference TRBV5-1 and TRBJ2-7 gives the full variable domain: KAGVTQTPRYLIKTRGQQVTLSCSPISGHRSVSWYQQTPGQGLQFLFEYFSETQRNKGNFPGRFSGRQFSNSRSEMNVSTLELGDSALYLCASSPDPTSFYEQYFGPGTRLTVT.

This clonotype has ten or more counts. The chain employs TRBV11-2 and TRBJ2-5, with TRBD2 as a possible D gene (6 bases). Germline V gene lookup returns CDR1 SGHAT and CDR2 FQNNGV. V was trimmed by 5 bases and J by 1 base, leaving 11 bases between them. There are 14 residues in the CDR3. In DNA form, the CDR3 reads TGTGCCAGCAGCCAAACGGGAGCCCAAGAGACCCAGTACTTC. Its protein is CASSQTGAQETQYF.

CDR3 nucleotide sequence: TGTGCCAGCCGGGACATCGGCACAGATACGCAGTATTTT. This codes for CASRDIGTDTQYF. This rearrangement joins TRBV12-3 or TRBV12-4 to TRBJ2-3, with D tentatively TRBD1 (6 bases). The CDR3 consists of 13 residues. Trimming took 8 bases from V and 1 from J, leaving 10 bases between them.

This clonotype was detected ten times or more. The CDR3 reads CASSRGLAGNQFF. The CDR3 DNA reads TGCGCCAGCAGCCGGGGACTAGCGGGAAATCAGTTCTTC. V is TRBV4-3 and J is TRBJ2-1, with TRBD2 matching 13 bases. CDR1 is LGHNA and CDR2 is YSLEER in the germline V gene. After removal of 4 bases from V and 13 bases from J, the junction contained 4 bases not matched to a gene. The length of the CDR3 is 13 residues.

The table lists this clonotype with a few counts. The chain's CDR3 is CASSPDWSSYEQYF. The CDR3 DNA sequence: TGTGCCAGCAGTCCTGACTGGTCCTCCTACGAGCAGTACTTC. The chain combines TRBV12-3 or TRBV12-4 with TRBJ2-7, with unresolved D. The CDR3 loop spans 14 amino acids. V shed 5 bases and J shed 0 bases, with 11 bases lying between them.

This clonotype has more than one count but fewer than ten. The chain carries TRBV20-1 and TRBJ2-2, with a weak D call TRBD2 (6 bases). The CDR3 totals 15 residues. In germline, CDR1 is DFQATT, CDR2 SNEGSKA (reference sequence). Trimming pared 6 bases from V and 1 base from J, leaving 15 bases between. CDR3 loop: CSALPGAKNTGELFF. Here the CDR3 DNA reads TGCAGTGCCCTGCCGGGAGCGAAGAACACCGGGGAGCTGTTTTTT.

This clonotype was counted many times. The chain joins TRBV7-6 to TRBJ2-7; D gene uncertain. The CDR3 contains 16 residues. Trimming pared 5 bases from V and 3 bases from J, leaving 20 bases between. Germline CDR1 reads SGHVS; CDR2 reads FNYEAQ. The CDR3 here is CASSPRSAQLLYEQYF. CDR3 coding DNA: TGTGCCAGCAGCCCCCGGTCTGCTCAACTTCTCTACGAGCAGTACTTC.

V gene TRBV7-8 combines with J gene TRBJ1-5, with D perhaps TRBD1 (5 bases). The CDR3 runs to 13 residues. CDR1 SGHVS and CDR2 FQNEAQ come from the germline V gene. V lost 0 bases to trimming and J lost 5 bases, with 5 bases between them. CDR3 nucleotides: TGTGCCAGCAGCTTAGCGGGGGATCAGCCCCAGCATTTT. This sequence encodes CASSLAGDQPQHF.